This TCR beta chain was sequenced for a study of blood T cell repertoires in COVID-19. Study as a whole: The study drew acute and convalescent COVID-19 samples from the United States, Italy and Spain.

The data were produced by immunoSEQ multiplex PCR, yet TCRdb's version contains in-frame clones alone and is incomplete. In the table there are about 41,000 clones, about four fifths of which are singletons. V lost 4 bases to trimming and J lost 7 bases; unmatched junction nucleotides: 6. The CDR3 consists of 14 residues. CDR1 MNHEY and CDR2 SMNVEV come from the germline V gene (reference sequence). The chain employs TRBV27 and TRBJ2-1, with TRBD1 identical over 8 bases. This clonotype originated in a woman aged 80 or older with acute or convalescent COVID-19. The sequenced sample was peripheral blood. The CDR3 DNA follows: TGTGCCAGCAGTTCACTCCGACAGGGGAATGAGCAGTTCTTC. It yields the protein CASSSLRQGNEQFF.